This record concerns one T cell receptor (beta chain) sequence. These data belong to a study of blood T cell repertoires in COVID-19. Sequencing used immunoSEQ multiplex PCR; TCRdb keeps in-frame clones, though not all of them. The sample holds around 240,000 clones, approximately 84% seen once. Between the trimmed V and J ends, which lost 4 bases and 0 bases, there was a span of 13 bases. The CDR3 extends over 16 amino acids. Germline CDR1 and CDR2: SGHTA and FQGTGA. The chain has TRBV7-3 and TRBJ2-4, with a weak D call TRBD1 (6 bases). Sequencing was performed on peripheral blood. This TCR derives from a woman older than 75 with acute or convalescent COVID-19. The CDR3 DNA follows: TGTGCCAGCAGCTCACAGGGATCACTAGCCAAAAACATTCAGTACTTC. Protein product: CASSSQGSLAKNIQYF.